This T cell receptor beta chain was recorded in a study of shared clonotypes between healthy human individuals. CD8 cells regarded as naive lacked CD45RO, were positively chosen for CCR7, and omitted terminally differentiated effector memory CD45RA+ cells. CDR1 is SGHAT, CDR2 FQNNGV, per germline. This CDR3 comprises 15 residues. Trimming pared 3 bases from V and 4 bases from J, leaving 12 bases between. Only in-frame clones appear in the TCRdb table, and some are missing; sequencing was by immunoSEQ multiplex PCR. The table has some 2.1 million clones, approximately 94% seen once. The genes are TRBV11-2 and TRBJ2-2; D possibly corresponds to TRBD1 (5 bases). The TCR originated in a man aged 18-30 years in good health. Source material: naive CD8+ T cells sorted from blood. CDR3 protein: CASSFGRAGTGELFF. DNA of the CDR3: TGTGCCAGCAGCTTTGGCAGGGCCGGCACCGGGGAGCTGTTTTTT.